The next 7 T cell receptor beta chains were all read from a single sample in a study of breast tumors, draining lymph nodes, adjacent tissues. Breast cancer patients provided tissue from their axillary draining lymph nodes. TCRdb used MiXCR to reprocess the multiplex PCR reads, holding one entry per CDR3 protein. In the table there are a few hundred thousand distinct CDR3 sequences, less than 40% of which are singletons. Material: axillary lymph node tissue. These receptors came from a female donor with breast cancer. Some clones in this sample may be carry-over from other donors' samples.

The chain recombines TRBV25-1 with TRBJ1-2; 7 nucleotides match TRBD1. Germline CDR1 is MGHDK and CDR2 is SYGVNS. Losses at the gene ends were 8 bases for V and 3 bases for J; bases not matched to a gene: 3. The CDR3 runs to 12 residues. CDR3 coding DNA: TGTGCCAGCTTCGGGACAGACTATGGCTACACCTTC. Its translation is CASFGTDYGYTF.

This clonotype has more than one count but fewer than ten. V usage is TRBV28 and J usage is TRBJ2-2; no clear D gene. CDR3 size: 15 residues. The germline V gene encodes CDR1 MDHEN and CDR2 SYDVKM. Trimming stripped 5 bases from V and 1 base from J, with 11 bases between. The CDR3 DNA reads TGTGCCAGCAGTCCTTCCGGCCAGAACACCGGGGAGCTGTTTTTT. Translated, it gives CASSPSGQNTGELFF.

This clonotype was counted ten times or more. DNA of the CDR3: TGTGCCAGCAGTTTTAGCGGGAGGGCCTACGAGCAGTACTTC. Its protein product is CASSFSGRAYEQYF. The J gene is TRBJ2-7, the V gene TRBV2; 11 positions agree with TRBD2. The V segment lost 5 bases and the J segment 2 bases; nucleotides outside the gene matches: 2. This CDR3 has 14 residues. Germline CDR1 reads SNHLY; CDR2 reads FYNNEI.

A word on this clonotype: A much larger clone lies a single base off, so this may be a read error. V and J are TRBV5-6 and TRBJ2-7; 9 bases align to TRBD2. CDR1 is SGHDT and CDR2 is YYEEEE in the germline V gene. The CDR3 length is 17 residues. CDR3 DNA: TGTGCCAACAGCCCTACCTCTAGCGGGAACCATGCCTACGAGCAGTACTTC. Residues: CANSPTSSGNHAYEQYF.

The rearrangement joins TRBV2 to TRBJ1-4, with D possibly TRBD1 on 5 matching bases. The ends were cut back, 4 bases at V and 5 bases at J, with 11 bases in the middle. CDR3 size: 14 residues. CDR1 and CDR2 from the germline V gene are SNHLY and FYNNEI. CDR3 loop: CASSGGRTNEKLFF. CDR3 nucleotides: TGTGCCAGCAGTGGTGGACGGACAAATGAAAAACTGTTTTTT.

At least ten counts were recorded for this clonotype. The chain employs TRBV6-5 and TRBJ2-1; 8 positions agree with TRBD2. After removal of 7 bases from V and 9 bases from J, the junction contained 11 bases not matched to a gene. Germline-derived CDR1 and CDR2 are MNHEY and SVGAGI. This CDR3 contains 14 residues. This CDR3 is CASTPGLEYLEQFF. Written as DNA, the CDR3 is TGTGCCAGCACCCCGGGACTAGAATATCTTGAGCAGTTCTTC.

Comment on this clonotype: Lacking the conserved final phenylalanine or tryptophan, this CDR3 likely reflects a read error. No DNA is shown, since the ends of the CDR3 on it are uncertain; the CDR3 is the one TCRdb lists. The chain recombines TRBV20-1 with TRBJ1-3. Germline CDR1 DFQATT, CDR2 SNEGSKA (reference sequence). The CDR3 is 9 residues long, ends included. The chain's CDR3 is CSARTSGRT.